Listed below are T cell receptor beta chains from one sample, sequenced in a study of beta chain features in type 1 diabetes. TCRdb keeps only in-frame clones here, not all; method: immunoSEQ multiplex PCR. The sample contains 40,000 or so clones, just over 50% of which appear only once. The sample taken for sequencing was Tregs from blood. These receptors came from a woman younger than 30 in good health. Each CDR3 is given with its conserved first and last residue. The D gene is left open where the match is weak. Size values are once, few and many counts, or a class for expanded clones, and some rows have none.

j_call clone_size v_call d_call cdr3_nt cdr3_aa
TRBJ1-1 few TRBV30 TRBD1 TGTGCCTGGAGTGATAAAGGGACAGGGAACACTGAAGCTTTCTTT CAWSDKGTGNTEAFF
TRBJ2-7 NA TRBV28 TRBD1 TGTGCCAGCAGGGCGACAGGGATTGCCTACGAGCAGTACTTC CASRATGIAYEQYF
TRBJ1-2 NA TRBV19 TRBD1 TGTGCCAGTAGTAATGCCGGACAGGTTTATGGCTACACCTTC CASSNAGQVYGYTF
TRBJ1-2 NA TRBV5-1 NA TGCGCCAGCAGGCCCGGGGGTCGTCTCTATGGCTACACCTTC CASRPGGRLYGYTF
TRBJ2-7 once TRBV5-1 NA TGCGCCAGCAGCGGAGGGATGTCCTACGAGCAGTACTTC CASSGGMSYEQYF
TRBJ2-5 NA TRBV28 TRBD2 TGTGCCAGCAGTTCTAGCGGGAGGCCCGGGGAGACCCAGTACTTC CASSSSGRPGETQYF
TRBJ1-1 NA TRBV19 NA TGTGCCACACGACAGGCGGCTAAGAACACTGAAGCTTTCTTT CATRQAAKNTEAFF
TRBJ1-5 NA TRBV27 TRBD1 TGTGCCAGCAGTGACAGGGAGAATCAGCCCCAGCATTTT CASSDRENQPQHF
TRBJ2-7 few TRBV30 NA TGTGCCTGGAGTGGGCGGGGACGGATCGAGCAGTACTTC CAWSGRGRIEQYF
TRBJ2-1 NA TRBV11-2 TRBD2 TGTGCCAGCAGCCTAGGGACTAGCGGGAGTCGGGAGTTCTTC CASSLGTSGSREFF
TRBJ1-5 few TRBV2 NA TGTGCCAGCAGGCCAGGACTCGAGTATGGCAATCAGCCCCAGCATTTT CASRPGLEYGNQPQHF
TRBJ2-1 NA TRBV10-3 TRBD2 TGTATCATCGGGACTAGCTCCTACAATGAGCAGTTCTTC CIIGTSSYNEQFF
TRBJ2-3 few TRBV5-8 TRBD2 TGTGCCAGCAGCCAGGATGGAACTAGCGGGAGTTCCGACACAGATACGCAGTATTTT CASSQDGTSGSSDTDTQYF
TRBJ2-5 NA TRBV27 NA TGTGCCAGCAGTTTGAGACTACCACAAGAGACCCAGTACTTC CASSLRLPQETQYF
TRBJ1-3 NA TRBV5-1 TRBD1 TGCGCCAGCAGCCCGGGACAGGGTTTCTCTGGAAACACCATATATTTT CASSPGQGFSGNTIYF
TRBJ2-1 NA TRBV28 NA TGTGCCAGCAGTTTGGAGCGCTCCAGATATGCGCAGTTCTTC CASSLERSRYAQFF
TRBJ2-2 NA TRBV6-1 TRBD1 TGTGCCAGCATGACAGGGATGAACACCGGGGAGCTGTTTTTT CASMTGMNTGELFF
TRBJ1-1 once TRBV6-5 TRBD1 TGTGCCAGCAGTTACCCTGGACAGGGATTGAACACTGAAGCTTTCTTT CASSYPGQGLNTEAFF
TRBJ2-1 NA TRBV10-3 TRBD1 TGTGCCATCAGTGGGAAACCGACAGGGGGTGTAAATAATGAGCAGTTCTTC CAISGKPTGGVNNEQFF
TRBJ2-6 few TRBV29-1 NA TGCAGCGTTGAAGATCCTAAGCCTGGGGCCAACGTCCTGACTTTC CSVEDPKPGANVLTF
TRBJ1-2 once TRBV28 TRBD1 TGTGCCAGTCTTTCCGGGAAAGGGGGCCTTGGCTACACCTTC CASLSGKGGLGYTF
TRBJ2-7 few TRBV29-1 NA TGCAGCGGGAGCTACAGGAGGGACGAGCAGTACTTC CSGSYRRDEQYF
TRBJ2-7 NA TRBV7-2 NA TGTGCCAGCAGCTTACGGTGGTACGAGCAGTACTTC CASSLRWYEQYF
TRBJ1-3 NA TRBV30 NA TGTGCCTGGAGTTCCCTCTCCGGGGGGCTTGGAAACACCATATATTTT CAWSSLSGGLGNTIYF
TRBJ2-3 NA TRBV5-4 NA TGTGCCAGCAGCTACCAGGGTACCACAGATACGCAGTATTTT CASSYQGTTDTQYF